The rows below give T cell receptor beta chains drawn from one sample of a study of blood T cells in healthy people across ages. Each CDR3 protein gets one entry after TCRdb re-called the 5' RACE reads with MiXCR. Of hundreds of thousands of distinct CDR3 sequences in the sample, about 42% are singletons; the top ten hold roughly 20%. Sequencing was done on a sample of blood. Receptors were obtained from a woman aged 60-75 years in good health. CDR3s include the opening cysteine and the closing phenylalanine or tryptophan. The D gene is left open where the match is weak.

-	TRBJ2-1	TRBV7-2	CASSLVSNSGHEQFF
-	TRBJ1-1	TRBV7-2	CASSLARTASIVAFF
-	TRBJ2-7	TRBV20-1	CSASAATKTYEQYF
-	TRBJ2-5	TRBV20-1	CSAREQAYHNEQYF
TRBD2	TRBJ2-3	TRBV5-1	CASSLGESSGGSDTQYF
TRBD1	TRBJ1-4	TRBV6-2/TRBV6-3	CASSKDMTGGGEKLFF
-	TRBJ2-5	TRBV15	CATSRALLETQYF
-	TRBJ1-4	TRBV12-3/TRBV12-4	CASSPPGARANEKLFF
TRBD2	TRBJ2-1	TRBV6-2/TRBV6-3	CASSDQTSGGEQFF
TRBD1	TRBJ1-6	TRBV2	CASSGQGIINSPLHF
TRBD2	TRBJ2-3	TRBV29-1	CSVHPLTGGRSDSTDTQYF
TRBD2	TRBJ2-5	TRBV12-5	CASGLGGLAKETQYF
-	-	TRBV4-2	CASSPAGDRSGEQYF
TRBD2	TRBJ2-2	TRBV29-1	CSVVAGGGGELFF
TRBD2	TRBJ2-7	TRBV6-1	CASLKGTSGSYEQYF
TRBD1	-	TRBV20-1	CSARGHLQGAMETQYF
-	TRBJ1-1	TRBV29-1	CSVDRAGNTEAFF
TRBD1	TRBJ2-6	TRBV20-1	CSAKTRQGEPGANILTF
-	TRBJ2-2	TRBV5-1	CASSSETSTGELFF
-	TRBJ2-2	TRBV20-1	CSARAQGRYTGELFF
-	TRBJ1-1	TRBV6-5	CASSYWGHRNTEAFF
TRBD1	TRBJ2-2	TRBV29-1	CSVERTGNTGELFF
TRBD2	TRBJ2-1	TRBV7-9	CGSSQSSGGRVEQFF
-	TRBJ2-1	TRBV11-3	CASSLNVMNEQFF
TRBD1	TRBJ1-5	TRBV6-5	CASRKTGTLNQPQHF
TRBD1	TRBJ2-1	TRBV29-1	CSVDEGARNNEQFF
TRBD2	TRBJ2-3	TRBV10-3	CAISKGERGGTDTRYF
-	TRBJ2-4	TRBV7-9	CASSSLPTGREQYF
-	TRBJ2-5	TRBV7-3	CASSLGLEETQYF
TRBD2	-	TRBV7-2	CASSTSGARGQETQYF
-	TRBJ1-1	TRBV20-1	CSARLPPQGTLGGEAFF
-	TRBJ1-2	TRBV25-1	CASRGRGHGYTF
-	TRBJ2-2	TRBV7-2	CASRLGSNTGELFF
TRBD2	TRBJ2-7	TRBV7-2	CASSLGGTSGTYEQYF
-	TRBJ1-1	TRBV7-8	CASSSPISGLRTEAFF
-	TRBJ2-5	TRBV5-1	CASSLDRATYF
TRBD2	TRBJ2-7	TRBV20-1	CSVYGTSGLYEQYF
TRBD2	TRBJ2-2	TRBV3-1	CASSQEETSVSNTGELFF
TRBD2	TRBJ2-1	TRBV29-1	CSSGASGRGGKNGQFF
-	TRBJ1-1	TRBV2	CASGGLRDTEAFF
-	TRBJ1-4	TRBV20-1	CSAPGRGNEKLFF
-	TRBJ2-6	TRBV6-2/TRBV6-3	CASSYITGHPGANVLTF
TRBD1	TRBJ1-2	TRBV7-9	CASSPTGGYYGYTF
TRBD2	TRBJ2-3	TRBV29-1	CSVEETSGTDTQYF
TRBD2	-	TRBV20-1	CSAPLLAGGPGEQYF
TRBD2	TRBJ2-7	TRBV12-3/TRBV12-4	CASSPREEVDEQYF
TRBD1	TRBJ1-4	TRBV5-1	CASSYDLGGLREKLFF